Given below is one TCR beta chain in context. The sample originates from a study of cytomegalovirus exposure and HLA in healthy donors. Germline CDR1 and CDR2: MNHEY and SMNVEV (reference sequence). The CDR3 has 13 residues. The V gene end was trimmed by 6 bases and the J gene end by 4 bases; junction bases not matched to a gene: 2. The PCR was carried out with 60 Vbeta primers and 13 Jbeta primers. The table came from immunoSEQ multiplex PCR; TCRdb's copy has only in-frame clones and leaves some out. In all, the sample yields some 130,000 clones. The chain carries TRBV27 and TRBJ1-2, with 10 bases fitting TRBD1. The sequence derives from a man aged 18 to 30 in good health and CMV-seronegative. The sample comprised PBMCs. CDR3 region: CASSGTGAYGYTF. CDR3 DNA: TGTGCCAGCAGCGGGACAGGGGCCTATGGCTACACCTTC.